The entry below gives a single T cell receptor beta chain sequence along with its context. The antigen is not known. Libraries were prepared by immunoSEQ multiplex PCR; TCRdb keeps only in-frame clonotypes and omits some of them. The sample holds about 190,000 clones, about 87% seen once. The CDR3 spans 13 residues. Trimming took 0 bases from V and 4 from J, leaving 5 bases between them. Germline V gene data show CDR1 as SGHTA and CDR2 as FQGNSA. This sample was included in a study of T cell responses to AZD1222 COVID-19 vaccine. Findings and limits, study-wide: Just five or six AZD1222 recipients were seropositive at baseline.

The specimen comprised peripheral blood, sampled on day 0 of MenACWY control vaccination. The rearrangement links TRBV7-2 to TRBJ2-3; no reliable D call. This sequence was found in an adult in good health. The CDR3 coding sequence is TGTGCCAGCAGCTTAGCGCACGCAGATACGCAGTATTTT. Its translation: CASSLAHADTQYF.